Presented here are 25 T cell receptor beta chains from one specimen sequenced in a study of siplizumab effects on memory and regulatory T cells. The method was immunoSEQ multiplex PCR; TCRdb's version includes in-frame clones alone and lacks a portion of them. In the table there are over 70,000 clones, 95% of which are singletons. Material: CD8+ T cells sorted from blood. These receptors all come from a human donor in good health.

V is TRBV9 and J is TRBJ1-5; D might be TRBD1 (6 bases). V was shortened by 0 bases and J by 5 bases, with 12 bases between the two germline ends. Germline V gives CDR1 SGDLS, CDR2 YYNGEE. The CDR3 loop spans 15 amino acids. The DNA of the CDR3 is TGTGCCAGCAGCGTAGACGGGACACAGGATCAGCCCCAGCATTTT. Residues: CASSVDGTQDQPQHF.

The chain links TRBV6-5 to TRBJ1-2; D is ambiguous. This CDR3 has 14 residues. V lost 0 bases and J lost 3, with 8 bases in between. Germline V gene lookup returns CDR1 MNHEY and CDR2 SVGAGI. CDR3: CASSYSADDYGYTF. The DNA of the CDR3 is TGTGCCAGCAGTTACTCGGCGGACGACTATGGCTACACCTTC.

V gene TRBV6-5 combines with J gene TRBJ2-5; possible D gene TRBD1, 5 bases. Trimming left V 0 bases short and J 5 bases short, with 13 bases between. In germline, CDR1 is MNHEY, CDR2 SVGAGI. The CDR3 sequence is 15 residues long. In DNA form, the CDR3 reads TGTGCCAGCAGTTACTCGTGGAGAAAGGGGGAGACCCAGTACTTC. Protein sequence: CASSYSWRKGETQYF.

V usage is TRBV29-1 and J usage is TRBJ2-3; a possible D gene is TRBD1 (5 bases). V gave up 4 bases and J gave up 6 bases, with 17 bases separating them. The CDR3 is 14 amino acids. Germline values: CDR1 SQVTM, CDR2 ANQGSEA. CDR3 in amino acids: CSVVSTEIRDTQYF. The CDR3 nucleotides read TGCAGCGTTGTGTCGACAGAAATTCGGGATACGCAGTATTTT.

This chain joins TRBV23-1 and TRBJ2-5; perhaps TRBD2 as D (5 bases). TRBV23-1 is designated an ORF whose function remains uncertain. Trimming took 9 bases from V and 10 from J, leaving 27 bases between them. This CDR3 contains 15 residues. The CDR3 here is CARTKAKTRSIDQYF. The CDR3 nucleotides are TGCGCCAGGACAAAAGCTAAAACTAGAAGTATCGACCAGTACTTC.

The chain employs TRBV18 and TRBJ2-3; D might be TRBD2 (5 bases). The V end lost 2 bases, the J end lost 0 bases, and 12 bases lay between the germline ends. The CDR3 has 16 residues. Germline assignment: CDR1 KGHSH and CDR2 LQKENI. The CDR3 sequence is CASSPFEGYSTDTQYF. For the CDR3, the DNA is TGTGCCAGCTCACCATTTGAGGGATACAGCACAGATACGCAGTATTTT.

The V and J genes are TRBV5-1 and TRBJ2-1; D is unresolved. The V and J ends lost 0 bases and 5 bases respectively, with 6 bases between them. The CDR3 covers 13 residues. Germline CDR1 SGHRS, CDR2 YFSETQ. CDR3: CASSLVSHNEQFF. CDR3 nucleotides: TGCGCCAGCAGCTTGGTTTCCCACAATGAGCAGTTCTTC.

This chain connects TRBV10-3 to TRBJ2-1; D not certain. CDR1 and CDR2 from the germline V gene are ENHRY and SYGVKD. CDR3 length equals 14 residues. V was shortened by 3 bases and J by 4 bases, with 10 bases between the two germline ends. This CDR3 reads CAISDSTTYNEQFF. CDR3 coding DNA: TGTGCCATCAGTGATTCTACCACATACAATGAGCAGTTCTTC.

The chain combines TRBV29-1 with TRBJ2-1; D gene unclear. The length of the CDR3 is 11 residues. Per germline, CDR1 SQVTM and CDR2 ANQGSEA. V was pared by 2 bases and J by 9 bases, with 8 bases between. The CDR3 DNA reads as TGCAGCGTTGAAAGGCGTTTTGAGCAGTTCTTC. Residues: CSVERRFEQFF.

The V call is TRBV15, the J call TRBJ1-2; TRBD1 is a possible D gene (6 bases). Trimming removed 0 bases at V and 4 bases at J, with 18 bases between. Germline-derived CDR1 and CDR2 are LNHNV and YYDKDF (reference sequence). CDR3 length equals 17 residues. CDR3 sequence reads: CATSRDLGQGRAYGYTF. In DNA form, the CDR3 reads TGTGCCACCAGCAGAGATCTCGGGCAGGGGAGGGCCTATGGCTACACCTTC. Full variable domain (missing parts from reference TRBV15 and TRBJ1-2): DAMVIQNPRYQVTQFGKPVTLSCSQTLNHNVMYWYQQKSSQAPKLLFHYYDKDFNNEADTPDNFQSRRPNTSFCFLDIRSPGLGDTAMYLCATSRDLGQGRAYGYTFGSGTRLTVV.

This rearrangement joins TRBV29-1 to TRBJ2-1; the match to TRBD2 covers 10 bases. J was trimmed by 5 bases and V by 7 bases; bases with no gene match: 14. The CDR3 is made up of 16 amino acids. Per germline, CDR1 SQVTM and CDR2 ANQGSEA. The CDR3 sequence is CSAHGVAGGQNNEQFF. CDR3 bases: TGCAGCGCCCACGGGGTAGCGGGAGGACAAAACAATGAGCAGTTCTTC.

This clone has a single count. CDR3 in DNA: TGTGCCAGCAGTTACCCCGGACTTGGTTACAATGAGCAGTTCTTC. Its protein is CASSYPGLGYNEQFF. The chain links TRBV6-6 to TRBJ2-1, with D possibly TRBD2 on 5 matching bases. V was clipped by 2 bases and J by 4 bases, with 12 bases between them. Germline V CDR1 and CDR2: MNHNY, SVGAGI (reference sequence). The length of the CDR3 is 15 residues.

The genes are TRBV1 and TRBJ1-5. TRBV1 is a listed pseudogene. The CDR3 extends over 16 amino acids. CDR3 region: CTSSQAKGRINQPQHF. As DNA, the CDR3 is TGCACCAGCAGCCAGGCAAAGGGACGGATCAATCAGCCCCAGCATTTT.

The V gene is TRBV7-9, the J gene TRBJ1-1, with a weak D call TRBD1 (5 bases). CDR3 length equals 14 residues. Trimming took off 5 bases at V and 0 bases at J, with 10 bases between the two ends. Germline values: CDR1 SEHNR, CDR2 FQNEAQ (reference sequence). The CDR3 DNA is TGTGCCAGCAGCACCGGCAGGGTGAACACTGAAGCTTTCTTT. Translated: CASSTGRVNTEAFF.

This clone came up once. This chain connects TRBV28 to TRBJ2-1; D is undetermined. The CDR3 consists of 17 residues. Germline loops: CDR1 MDHEN, CDR2 SYDVKM. With 1 base removed from V and 0 bases from J, the gap between germline ends came to 13 bases. CDR3 in amino acids: CASSLSPLRSSYNEQFF. In DNA, the CDR3 is TGTGCCAGCAGTTTATCGCCACTCCGGAGCTCCTACAATGAGCAGTTCTTC.

V gene TRBV5-4 combines with J gene TRBJ1-6; TRBD1 is a possible D gene (6 bases). The ends were cut back, 4 bases at V and 10 bases at J, with 12 bases in the middle. Germline V gives CDR1 SGHNT, CDR2 YYREEE (reference sequence). The CDR3 contains 13 residues. The CDR3 nucleotides are TGTGCCAGCAGCGTAACAGGGAAGTCACCCCTCCACTTT. Amino acid sequence: CASSVTGKSPLHF.

The chain has TRBV7-9 and TRBJ1-1; a possible D gene is TRBD1 (6 bases). The CDR3 loop spans 15 amino acids. In germline, CDR1 is SEHNR, CDR2 FQNEAQ (reference sequence). V was pared by 2 bases and J by 4 bases, with 14 bases between. The CDR3 sequence: CASSLIEGGVTEAFF. CDR3 bases: TGTGCCAGCAGCTTAATTGAGGGGGGTGTCACTGAAGCTTTCTTT.

The chain couples TRBV10-3 to TRBJ1-1, with unresolved D. The length of the CDR3 is 12 residues. CDR1 and CDR2 from the germline V gene are ENHRY and SYGVKD. V lost 0 bases, J lost 4 bases, and 3 bases lay in between. The CDR3 reads CAISESVTEAFF. In DNA, the CDR3 is TGTGCCATCAGTGAGTCGGTCACTGAAGCTTTCTTT.

The chain links TRBV30 to TRBJ1-2, with D perhaps TRBD1 (5 bases). This CDR3 has 14 residues. Germline V gives CDR1 GTSNPN, CDR2 SVGIG (reference sequence). V shed 2 bases and J shed 7 bases, with 17 bases lying between them. CDR3 DNA: TGTGCCTGGAGTCCCCTCGAAGGGGTGGGTGGCTACACCTTC. It yields the protein CAWSPLEGVGGYTF.

This chain uses TRBV6-6 with TRBJ1-4, with D possibly being TRBD1 (5 bases). Trimming removed 6 bases from V and 4 bases from J, with 15 bases in between. Germline V gene data show CDR1 as MNHNY and CDR2 as SVGAGI (reference sequence). This CDR3 region has 15 residues. The CDR3 region is CASSPRGKVNEKLFF. CDR3 in DNA: TGTGCCAGCAGCCCCCGGGGGAAGGTTAATGAAAAACTGTTTTTT.

This clone occurred once. J is TRBJ1-2 and V is TRBV11-2; D call uncertain. Per germline, CDR1 SGHAT and CDR2 FQNNGV. This CDR3 region has 11 residues. Trimming stripped 4 bases from V and 4 bases from J, with 4 bases between. The CDR3 nucleotides read TGTGCCAGCAGCTCCCCCTATGGCTACACCTTC. Its translation is CASSSPYGYTF.

V is TRBV7-3 and J is TRBJ2-2; 13 bases fit TRBD2. Losses at the gene ends were 5 bases for V and 5 bases for J; bases not matched to a gene: 8. Germline V gene data show CDR1 as SGHTA and CDR2 as FQGTGA. The CDR3 has 17 residues. CDR3 sequence (DNA): TGTGCCAGCAGCCCCGGACTAGCGGGAGTAAGAACCGGGGAGCTGTTTTTT. This translates into CASSPGLAGVRTGELFF.

V is TRBV28 and J is TRBJ2-2, with D unclear. The germline V gene encodes CDR1 MDHEN and CDR2 SYDVKM. The V end was cut by 8 bases, the J end by 5 bases, with 18 bases between. The CDR3 has 15 amino acids. CDR3 DNA: TGTGCCAGCCGCGTCGCCAGCGTAAAAACCGGGGAGCTGTTTTTT. Translation: CASRVASVKTGELFF. Supplemented by reference TRBV28 and TRBJ2-2, the full variable domain reads DVKVTQSSRYLVKRTGEKVFLECVQDMDHENMFWYRQDPGLGLRLIYFSYDVKMKEKGDIPEGYSVSREKKERFSLILESASTNQTSMYLCASRVASVKTGELFFGEGSRLTVL.

V usage is TRBV29-1 and J usage is TRBJ2-1, with 9 bases identical to TRBD1. This CDR3 has 14 residues. The germline V gene encodes CDR1 SQVTM and CDR2 ANQGSEA. Trimming removed 6 bases from V and 4 bases from J; junction bases left unmatched: 7. This CDR3 reads CSVTGTGIYNEQFF. CDR3 nucleotides: TGCAGCGTCACCGGGACAGGGATATACAATGAGCAGTTCTTC.

To note about this clone: The identical CDR3 is also encoded by other nucleotide sequences in the sample. V gene TRBV5-6 combines with J gene TRBJ2-7; the match to TRBD2 covers 10 bases. The CDR3 length is 16 residues. Germline V lookup: CDR1 SGHDT, CDR2 YYEEEE. The junction had 14 bases not matched to a gene; V was cut back by 4 bases and J by 7 bases. CDR3 protein: CASSTLAGGTRWEQYF. CDR3 DNA: TGTGCCAGCAGCACATTAGCGGGAGGAACCCGGTGGGAGCAGTACTTC.